These 32 T cell receptor beta chains were all obtained from the same sample, sequenced in a study of blood T cell repertoires in COVID-19. Profiled with immunoSEQ multiplex PCR; TCRdb holds only in-frame clones, not every one. The table records roughly 300,000 clones, about 89% of them present only once. What was sequenced was peripheral blood. These receptors all stem from a woman aged 30 to 39 with COVID-19, enrolled during active disease.

The chain recombines TRBV4-2 with TRBJ1-2; 7 bases are shared with TRBD1. Germline CDR1 reads LGHNA; CDR2 reads YNFKEQ. V was pared by 0 bases and J by 8 bases, with 9 bases of the junction left unmatched. The CDR3 extends over 15 amino acids. The CDR3 DNA is TGTGCCAGCAGCCAAGATGACAGGGTAAAGGGGGGCTACACCTTC. This translates into CASSQDDRVKGGYTF.

The chain joins TRBV7-3 to TRBJ2-1; D perhaps matches TRBD2 (5 bases). In germline, CDR1 is SGHTA, CDR2 FQGTGA. V dropped 5 bases and J dropped 2 bases, with 13 bases sitting between them. The CDR3 loop spans 15 amino acids. This CDR3 is CASSAGLFTYNEQFF. Here the CDR3 DNA reads TGTGCCAGCAGCGCCGGACTCTTCACCTACAATGAGCAGTTCTTC.

The gene calls are TRBV6-6 and TRBJ1-3, with TRBD1 as a possible D gene (5 bases). Trimming removed 0 bases from V and 0 bases from J, with 9 bases in between. This CDR3 is built from 16 residues. The germline V gene encodes CDR1 MNHNY and CDR2 SVGAGI (reference sequence). The chain's CDR3 is CASSYSRGLSGNTIYF. The CDR3 DNA sequence: TGTGCCAGCAGTTACTCAAGGGGACTCTCTGGAAACACCATATATTTT.

The J gene is TRBJ1-4, the V gene TRBV27; tentative D call: TRBD1 (6 bases). CDR3 size: 16 residues. With 4 bases removed from V and 5 bases from J, the gap between germline ends came to 17 bases. The V gene's germline CDR1 is MNHEY and CDR2 SMNVEV (reference sequence). This chain's CDR3 is CASSYSGTRINEKLFF. CDR3 DNA: TGTGCCAGCAGTTACTCCGGGACAAGAATAAATGAAAAACTGTTTTTT. The variable domain in full, with the rest retrieved from reference TRBV27 and TRBJ1-4, is EAQVTQNPRYLITVTGKKLTVTCSQNMNHEYMSWYRQDPGLGLRQIYYSMNVEVTDKGDVPEGYKVSRKEKRNFPLILESPSPNQTSLYFCASSYSGTRINEKLFFGSGTQLSVL.

This chain joins TRBV2 and TRBJ2-2; 10 nucleotides match TRBD2. CDR1 is SNHLY and CDR2 is FYNNEI in the germline V gene. The junction had 4 bases not matched to a gene; V was cut back by 3 bases and J by 6 bases. The CDR3 sequence is 15 residues long. The CDR3 DNA reads TGTGCCAGCAGTGACCCTAGCGGGGGTGCCGGGGAGCTGTTTTTT. The encoded protein is CASSDPSGGAGELFF.

The chain combines TRBV7-2 with TRBJ2-1, with TRBD1 identical over 7 bases. The germline gives CDR1 SGHTA, CDR2 FQGNSA. J lost 7 bases, V lost 1 base, and 10 bases had no gene match. CDR3 size: 16 residues. CDR3 loop: CASSLDPRGPRNEQFF. In nucleotides, the CDR3 is TGTGCCAGCAGCTTAGATCCGAGGGGGCCTCGGAATGAGCAGTTCTTC.

The chain uses TRBV24-1 and TRBJ2-3; TRBD2 aligns across 13 bases. CDR1 and CDR2 from the germline V gene are KGHDR and SFDVKD. V shed 5 bases, J shed 4 bases, and the junction held 2 bases outside the gene matches. CDR3 length equals 15 residues. In DNA, the CDR3 is TGTGCCACCAGTGGACTAGCGGGAGGACCAGATACGCAGTATTTT. Translating it yields CATSGLAGGPDTQYF.

CDR3 residues: CASSEEGYGELFF. CDR3 nucleotides: TGTGCCAGCAGTGAAGAGGGGTACGGGGAGCTGTTTTTT. The chain couples TRBV6-1 to TRBJ2-2; a weak D match, TRBD1 (5 bases). Germline V gene sequence: CDR1 MNHNS, CDR2 SASEGT. With 1 base removed from V and 7 bases from J, the gap between germline ends came to 7 bases. This CDR3 spans 13 amino acids.

The chain uses TRBV10-1 and TRBJ2-3; D not certain. The V end lost 3 bases, the J end lost 2 bases, and 6 bases lay between the germline ends. Germline CDR1 is WNHNN and CDR2 is SYGVQD (reference sequence). The CDR3 covers 13 residues. The CDR3 here is CASSDPDTDTQYF. CDR3 coding DNA: TGCGCCAGCAGTGATCCAGACACAGATACGCAGTATTTT.

The chain has TRBV6-5 and TRBJ1-2, with 7 bases matching TRBD1. This CDR3 comprises 14 residues. V was clipped by 7 bases and J by 4 bases; unmatched bases: 9. CDR1 MNHEY and CDR2 SVGAGI come from the germline V gene. CDR3 region: CASTTMTGTYGYTF. The CDR3 bases are TGTGCCAGCACTACAATGACAGGGACCTATGGCTACACCTTC.

V usage is TRBV4-1 and J usage is TRBJ2-2; TRBD1 agrees at 7 bases. This CDR3 region has 16 residues. V lost 2 bases to trimming and J lost 3 bases; unmatched junction nucleotides: 6. CDR1 is MGHRA and CDR2 is YSYEKL in the germline V gene. The CDR3 loop is CASSQRQGWDTGELFF. The CDR3 DNA sequence: TGCGCCAGCAGCCAACGACAGGGATGGGACACCGGGGAGCTGTTTTTT.

The chain is built from TRBV3-1 (or the pseudogene TRBV3-2) and TRBJ1-3; a possible D gene is TRBD1 (6 bases). Germline V gene lookup returns CDR1 LGHDT and CDR2 YNNKEL (reference sequence). There are 17 residues in the CDR3. The germline V and J ends were trimmed by 1 base and 0 bases, with 13 bases remaining between them. This chain's CDR3 is CASSQGDIFFSGNTIYF. CDR3 DNA sequence: TGTGCCAGCAGCCAAGGGGACATTTTCTTCTCTGGAAACACCATATATTTT.

This chain links TRBV5-5 with TRBJ2-7, with TRBD1 as a possible D gene (7 bases). There are 20 residues in the CDR3. Germline V gene lookup returns CDR1 SGHKS and CDR2 YYEKEE (reference sequence). The germline V and J ends were trimmed by 3 bases and 3 bases, with 31 bases remaining between them. The CDR3 coding sequence is TGTGCCAGCAGCTCCCCGGAGGGGGGACAGCCTCCTTCTAAATACTACGAGCAGTACTTC. This sequence encodes CASSSPEGGQPPSKYYEQYF.

The CDR3 here is CASSYGLGGAYEQYF. CDR3 DNA sequence: TGTGCCAGCAGCTATGGGCTAGGAGGGGCCTACGAGCAGTACTTC. The V gene is TRBV6-5, the J gene TRBJ2-7, with D maybe TRBD2 (6 bases). V shed 6 bases and J shed 2 bases, with 17 bases lying between them. CDR3 size: 15 residues. Per germline, CDR1 MNHEY and CDR2 SVGAGI.

This chain joins TRBV9 and TRBJ2-1; 8 bases agree with TRBD2. V dropped 4 bases and J dropped 2; count of bases not matched to a gene: 11. The CDR3 sequence is 17 residues long. CDR1 is SGDLS, CDR2 YYNGEE, per germline. The CDR3 reads CASSPRTSRPPYNEQFF. The CDR3 coding sequence is TGTGCCAGCAGCCCTCGGACTAGCAGACCTCCCTACAATGAGCAGTTCTTC.

The J gene is TRBJ2-5, the V gene TRBV6-4, with 9 bases fitting TRBD2. V was pared by 2 bases and J by 5 bases, with 3 bases of the junction left unmatched. Germline V gives CDR1 MRHNA, CDR2 SNTAGT. The CDR3 loop spans 14 amino acids. The CDR3, as DNA: TGTGCCAGCAGTGACGTAGCGGGAGTTGAGACCCAGTACTTC. Its protein product is CASSDVAGVETQYF.

This chain uses TRBV19 with TRBJ1-5; D is perhaps TRBD1 (6 bases). This CDR3 comprises 14 residues. Per germline, CDR1 LNHDA and CDR2 SQIVND (reference sequence). Deletions cut 5 bases from V and 7 bases from J, with 15 bases between. DNA of the CDR3: TGTGCCAGTAGTTCAATGGGCGGGGGCCAGCCCCAGCATTTT. Translating gives CASSSMGGGQPQHF.

The sample holds one count of this clone. V and J are TRBV27 and TRBJ2-1, with D unresolved. The germline V gene has CDR1 MNHEY and CDR2 SMNVEV (reference sequence). The ends were cut back, 6 bases at V and 7 bases at J, with 7 bases in the middle. The CDR3 is made up of 11 amino acids. CDR3 coding DNA: TGTGCCAGCAGCATACTAAATGAGCAGTTCTTC. It specifies CASSILNEQFF.

The CDR3, as DNA: TGTGCCAGCAGAGACAGGGGGGCTAACTATGGCTACACCTTC. This translates into CASRDRGANYGYTF. The V gene is TRBV19, the J gene TRBJ1-2, with 9 nucleotides matching TRBD1. Germline values: CDR1 LNHDA, CDR2 SQIVND (reference sequence). V gave up 9 bases and J gave up 0 bases; unmatched junction bases: 5. The CDR3 extends over 14 amino acids.

J is TRBJ2-4 and V is TRBV2, with TRBD2 matching 12 bases. The germline gives CDR1 SNHLY, CDR2 FYNNEI. V lost 2 bases, J lost 2 bases, and 13 bases stayed unmatched. This CDR3 has 20 amino acids. The chain's CDR3 is CASSELLGPSGRAPKNIQYF. CDR3 bases: TGTGCCAGCAGTGAATTATTAGGGCCTAGCGGGAGGGCCCCCAAAAACATTCAGTACTTC.

The CDR3, as DNA: TGCGCCAGCAGCTTTAGTCCGGACACCCTTGGGCATGAGCAGTTCTTC. As protein: CASSFSPDTLGHEQFF. The V call is TRBV5-1, the J call TRBJ2-1, with D perhaps TRBD1 (5 bases). The V and J ends lost 2 bases and 8 bases respectively, with 20 bases between them. Germline V gives CDR1 SGHRS, CDR2 YFSETQ. This CDR3 has 16 amino acids.

This chain links TRBV19 with TRBJ1-2; D gene ambiguous. With 4 bases removed from V and 2 bases from J, the gap between germline ends came to 8 bases. CDR1 and CDR2 (germline): LNHDA, SQIVND (reference sequence). The CDR3 extends over 13 amino acids. The CDR3 bases are TGTGCCAGTAGTAGGACGGGAAACTATGGCTACACCTTC. It translates to CASSRTGNYGYTF.

In this sample, this clone turned up once. This rearrangement joins TRBV4-1 to TRBJ2-1; TRBD2 matches at 11 bases. CDR1 MGHRA and CDR2 YSYEKL come from the germline V gene. V trimming: 4 bases; J trimming: 0 bases; junction bases outside the gene matches: 11. The CDR3 consists of 19 residues. The CDR3 loop reads CASSPVGTSGRSSYNEQFF. In nucleotides, the CDR3 is TGCGCCAGCAGCCCCGTTGGGACTAGCGGAAGAAGCTCCTACAATGAGCAGTTCTTC.

The chain joins TRBV7-2 to TRBJ2-7; TRBD1 agrees at 8 bases. Trimming at V came to 1 base and at J to 1 base, leaving 9 bases not matched to a gene. Germline lookup yields CDR1 SGHTA and CDR2 FQGNSA. There are 17 residues in the CDR3. In nucleotides, the CDR3 is TGTGCCAGCAGCTTAGTTCCCAGGCAGGGGGCTTCCTACGAGCAGTACTTC. Amino acids: CASSLVPRQGASYEQYF.

V is TRBV19 and J is TRBJ1-5; TRBD1 agrees at 10 bases. Germline CDR1 and CDR2: LNHDA and SQIVND (reference sequence). CDR3 length: 16 residues. V was clipped by 3 bases and J by 4 bases; unmatched bases: 6. CDR3 amino acids: CASSMRQGAGNQPQHF. DNA for the CDR3: TGTGCCAGTAGTATGAGACAGGGGGCAGGGAATCAGCCCCAGCATTTT.

V usage is TRBV10-1 and J usage is TRBJ1-4; maybe TRBD1 (5 bases). Germline V CDR1 and CDR2: WNHNN, SYGVQD (reference sequence). The CDR3 loop spans 13 amino acids. The V end lost 4 bases, the J end lost 8 bases, and 11 bases lay between the germline ends. CDR3: CASSGQPGEKLFF. CDR3 coding DNA: TGCGCCAGCAGTGGACAGCCGGGCGAAAAACTGTTTTTT.

The chain carries TRBV7-7 and TRBJ2-3, with 7 bases matching TRBD2. V trimming: 3 bases; J trimming: 0 bases; junction bases outside the gene matches: 0. Germline V gives CDR1 SSHAT, CDR2 FNYEAQ (reference sequence). This CDR3 is built from 14 residues. The CDR3 region has the DNA TGTGCCAGCAGCTTCGGGGGGAGCACAGATACGCAGTATTTT. It yields the protein CASSFGGSTDTQYF.

This clone came up once. This sequence joins TRBV30 and TRBJ1-1; D call uncertain. Trimming shortened V by 4 bases and J by 8 bases, and 8 bases separated the two germline ends. From germline, CDR1 is GTSNPN and CDR2 SVGIG (reference sequence). The CDR3 loop spans 10 amino acids. This CDR3 is CAWTLVEAFF. Written as DNA, the CDR3 is TGTGCCTGGACTTTAGTGGAAGCTTTCTTT. Full variable domain (rest looked up from reference TRBV30 and TRBJ1-1): SQTIHQWPATLVQPVGSPLSLECTVEGTSNPNLYWYRQAAGRGLQLLFYSVGIGQISSEVPQNLSASRPQDRQFILSSKKLLLSDSGFYLCAWTLVEAFFGQGTRLTVV.

The chain combines TRBV7-9 with TRBJ2-7, with D tentatively TRBD1 (5 bases). The CDR3 is 15 residues long. In germline, CDR1 is SEHNR, CDR2 FQNEAQ (reference sequence). Trimming took off 2 bases at V and 4 bases at J, with 15 bases between the two ends. The chain's CDR3 is CASSLTGTGIYEQYF. The CDR3 nucleotides are TGTGCCAGCAGCTTAACAGGCACTGGGATTTACGAGCAGTACTTC. Combining the CDR3 with reference TRBV7-9 and TRBJ2-7 gives the whole variable domain DTGVSQNPRHKITKRGQNVTFRCDPISEHNRLYWYRQTLGQGPEFLTYFQNEAQLEKSRLLSDRFSAERPKGSFSTLEIQRTEQGDSAMYLCASSLTGTGIYEQYFGPGTRLTVT.

The chain carries TRBV6-5 and TRBJ1-2; TRBD1 aligns across 9 bases. The CDR3 runs 13 residues. Germline assignment: CDR1 MNHEY and CDR2 SVGAGI. After removal of 5 bases from V and 6 bases from J, the junction contained 4 bases not matched to a gene. In DNA, the CDR3 is TGTGCCAGCAGTCCTTGGACAGGGGATGGCTACACCTTC. Translated, it gives CASSPWTGDGYTF.

The rearrangement uses TRBV12-3 or TRBV12-4 and TRBJ2-5; TRBD1 might be the D (5 bases). This CDR3 has 13 amino acids. The V gene lost 3 bases and the J gene lost 4 bases, with 9 bases spanning the gap. CDR3 sequence (DNA): TGTGCCAGCAGTTTTGGGGCCTCAGAGACCCAGTACTTC. This encodes CASSFGASETQYF.

The chain employs TRBV29-1 and TRBJ2-3, with D possibly TRBD1 on 5 matching bases. The CDR3 has 15 amino acids. Germline V gives CDR1 SQVTM, CDR2 ANQGSEA. The V end lost 0 bases, the J end lost 3 bases, and 13 bases lay between the germline ends. The CDR3: CSVEEWGRETDTQYF. CDR3 coding DNA: TGCAGCGTTGAAGAGTGGGGCAGAGAGACAGATACGCAGTATTTT.